This T cell receptor (beta chain) was retrieved from a study of sequential checkpoint blockade in melanoma. Study-level background: Randomization was 1:1 between first-line nivolumab→ipilimumab and ipilimumab→nivolumab. Maintenance nivolumab came after either treatment sequence.

The CDR3 totals 16 residues. Per the germline V gene, CDR1 is SGHDT and CDR2 is YYEEEE. V gave up 0 bases and J gave up 8 bases, with 17 bases separating them. TCRdb keeps only in-frame clones here, not all; method: immunoSEQ multiplex PCR. The sample holds nearly 8,500 clones, roughly 90% seen once. Treatment denoted: randomized to nivolumab then ipilimumab (arm A) or the reverse (arm B). DNA-damaging chemotherapy had not been given to any patient beforehand. Live CD3+CD8+ CD19− CD56− cells were sorted from PBMCs. This TCR came from a human donor with melanoma. The material sequenced was CD8+ T cells sorted from blood (inferred from file names), taken from a patient given nivolumab and ipilimumab in sequence. J is TRBJ1-4 and V is TRBV5-6; TRBD1 might be the D (5 bases). CDR3: CASSLVAAGFVEKLFF. In nucleotides, the CDR3 is TGTGCCAGCAGCTTGGTCGCGGCAGGGTTTGTGGAAAAACTGTTTTTT.